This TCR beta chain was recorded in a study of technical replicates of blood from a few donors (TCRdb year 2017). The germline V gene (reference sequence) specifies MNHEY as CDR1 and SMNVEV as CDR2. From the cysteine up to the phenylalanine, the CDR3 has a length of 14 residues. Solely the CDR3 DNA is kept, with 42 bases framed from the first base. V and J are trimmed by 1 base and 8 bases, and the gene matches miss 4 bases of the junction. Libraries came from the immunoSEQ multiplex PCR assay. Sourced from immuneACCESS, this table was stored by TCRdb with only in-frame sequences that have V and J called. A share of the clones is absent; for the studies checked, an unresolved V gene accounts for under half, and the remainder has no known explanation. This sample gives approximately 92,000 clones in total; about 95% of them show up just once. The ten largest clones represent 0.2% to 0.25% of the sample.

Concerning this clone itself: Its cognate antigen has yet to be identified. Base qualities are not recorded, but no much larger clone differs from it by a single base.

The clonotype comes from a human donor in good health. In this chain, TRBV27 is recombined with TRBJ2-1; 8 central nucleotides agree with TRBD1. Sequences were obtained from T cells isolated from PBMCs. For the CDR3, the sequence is CASSLYRGSDEQFF. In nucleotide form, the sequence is TGTGCCAGCAGTTTATACAGGGGGAGCGATGAGCAGTTCTTC.